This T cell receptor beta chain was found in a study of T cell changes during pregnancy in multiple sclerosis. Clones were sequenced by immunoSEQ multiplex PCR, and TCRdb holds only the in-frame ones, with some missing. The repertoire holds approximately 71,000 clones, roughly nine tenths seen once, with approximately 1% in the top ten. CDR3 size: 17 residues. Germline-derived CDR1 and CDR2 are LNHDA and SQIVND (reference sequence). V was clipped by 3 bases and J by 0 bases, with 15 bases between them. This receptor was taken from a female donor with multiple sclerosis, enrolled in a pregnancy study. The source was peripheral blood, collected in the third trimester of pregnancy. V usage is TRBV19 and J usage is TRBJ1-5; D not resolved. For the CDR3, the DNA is TGTGCCAGTAGTATTATCGGGATAGCGGATAGCAATCAGCCCCAGCATTTT. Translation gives CASSIIGIADSNQPQHF.